This TCR beta chain was recorded in a study of OX40 agonist ivuxolimab in advanced cancers. The assay was immunoSEQ multiplex PCR, and TCRdb's table has in-frame clones only and misses some. The sample yields just over 30,000 clones, around nine tenths seen once. The material was CD4+ or CD8+ T cells sorted from blood, obtained in a trial of the OX40 agonist ivuxolimab. The origin of this receptor is an adult with an advanced solid tumor such as melanoma, head and neck, liver or kidney cancer.

CDR3 sequence (DNA): TGTGCCAGCAGCATCCAGGGGGACACCGGGGAGCTGTTTTTT. The encoded protein is CASSIQGDTGELFF. J is TRBJ2-2 and V is TRBV9; 7 bases match TRBD1. The CDR3 sequence is 14 residues long. Germline trimming cut 4 bases from V and 3 bases from J; bases unmatched to any gene: 3. Germline CDR1 is SGDLS and CDR2 is YYNGEE.